A single sample is the source of the 19 T cell receptor beta chains below, sequenced in a study of cytomegalovirus exposure and HLA in healthy donors. Vbeta (60) and Jbeta (13) primers were used in the PCR. This table comes from immunoSEQ multiplex PCR, and its TCRdb copy is limited to in-frame clones, with some not included. The sample shows 130,000 to 150,000 clones, roughly 76% of them seen only once. The material sequenced was PBMCs. The receptors come from a man between 18 and 35 years old in good health and CMV-seronegative.

This clone was seen ten or more times. CDR3 loop: CASSRGPTGSSLELFF. CDR3 in DNA: TGCGCCAGCAGCCGAGGCCCGACAGGTTCGAGTCTAGAACTGTTTTTT. The gene calls are TRBV4-1 and TRBJ1-4; tentatively, D is TRBD1 (6 bases). Trimming took 4 bases from V and 12 from J, leaving 24 bases between them. The CDR3 covers 16 residues. Germline lookup yields CDR1 MGHRA and CDR2 YSYEKL.

J is TRBJ1-2 and V is TRBV6-4; D perhaps matches TRBD1 (5 bases). CDR1 is MRHNA, CDR2 SNTAGT, per germline. This CDR3 spans 14 amino acids. Trimming took off 0 bases at V and 6 bases at J, with 11 bases between the two ends. CDR3: CASSDSGREDGYTF. The CDR3 nucleotides read TGTGCCAGCAGTGACTCCGGCAGGGAAGATGGCTACACCTTC.

CDR3 loop: CASSPDRALRGELFF. CDR3 DNA sequence: TGCGCCAGCAGCCCAGACAGGGCCCTCCGCGGGGAGCTGTTTTTT. The J gene is TRBJ2-2, the V gene TRBV5-1; 7 nucleotides line up with TRBD1. This CDR3 is built from 15 residues. The germline V gene encodes CDR1 SGHRS and CDR2 YFSETQ. The V and J ends lost 4 bases and 7 bases, in that order; junction bases with no gene match: 10. The complete variable domain, with remaining parts taken from reference TRBV5-1 and TRBJ2-2, reads KAGVTQTPRYLIKTRGQQVTLSCSPISGHRSVSWYQQTPGQGLQFLFEYFSETQRNKGNFPGRFSGRQFSNSRSEMNVSTLELGDSALYLCASSPDRALRGELFFGEGSRLTVL.

The chain uses TRBV29-1 and TRBJ2-3, with 7 bases fitting TRBD2. Per the germline V gene, CDR1 is SQVTM and CDR2 is ANQGSEA. CDR3 length: 16 residues. V lost 4 bases and J lost 5; bases outside the gene matches: 15. The CDR3 DNA follows: TGCAGCGTTGGAGGTCGTGCGGGAGAGAATAAAGATACGCAGTATTTT. It is translated as CSVGGRAGENKDTQYF.

The chain links TRBV7-9 to TRBJ2-7, with 10 bases matching TRBD2. CDR1 SEHNR and CDR2 FQNEAQ come from the germline V gene (reference sequence). Trimming took 1 base from V and 2 from J; bases not matched to a gene: 5. The CDR3 is made up of 16 amino acids. CDR3 region: CASSLGTSGGPYEQYF. The CDR3 nucleotides are TGTGCCAGCAGCTTAGGGACTAGCGGAGGTCCCTACGAGCAGTACTTC.

This chain connects TRBV2 to TRBJ2-7, with D perhaps matching TRBD1 (5 bases). This CDR3 is 16 amino acids long. Germline-derived CDR1 and CDR2 are SNHLY and FYNNEI. V was pared by 5 bases and J by 2 bases, with 19 bases between. The CDR3 sequence is CASSPNVGARTYEQYF. CDR3 bases: TGTGCCAGCAGTCCAAATGTAGGGGCGCGGACCTACGAGCAGTACTTC.

V is TRBV19 and J is TRBJ2-5, with D possibly matching TRBD1 (6 bases). The CDR3 length is 15 residues. Trimming left V 5 bases short and J 1 base short, with 14 bases between. The germline gives CDR1 LNHDA, CDR2 SQIVND (reference sequence). For the CDR3, the DNA is TGTGCCAGTAGTTACGGAACAGGGCTCCAAGAGACCCAGTACTTC. It encodes CASSYGTGLQETQYF.

CDR3 in amino acids: CASSPSIDTVSTGELFF. For the CDR3, the DNA is TGTGCCAGCAGCCCATCAATCGACACGGTATCTACCGGGGAGCTGTTTTTT. The chain couples TRBV5-4 to TRBJ2-2; D unresolved. The V gene lost 4 bases and the J gene lost 5 bases, with 21 bases spanning the gap. This CDR3 region has 17 residues. Germline V gives CDR1 SGHNT, CDR2 YYREEE (reference sequence). Variable domain in full (rest from reference TRBV5-4 and TRBJ2-2): ETGVTQSPTHLIKTRGQQVTLRCSSQSGHNTVSWYQQALGQGPQFIFQYYREEENGRGNFPPRFSGLQFPNYSSELNVNALELDDSALYLCASSPSIDTVSTGELFFGEGSRLTVL.

The rearrangement joins TRBV5-1 to TRBJ2-7, with D perhaps TRBD1 (7 bases). The ends were cut back, 0 bases at V and 3 bases at J, with 16 bases in the middle. The CDR3 sequence is 16 residues long. The germline gives CDR1 SGHRS, CDR2 YFSETQ. The CDR3 loop is CASSLGGGGAGYEQYF. The CDR3 bases are TGCGCCAGCAGCTTGGGAGGAGGGGGCGCAGGCTACGAGCAGTACTTC.

The chain recombines TRBV9 with TRBJ1-2; 10 bases agree with TRBD1. Germline V gives CDR1 SGDLS, CDR2 YYNGEE. J gave up 2 bases and V 2 bases, and 3 bases lay outside the gene matches. The CDR3 has 15 residues. CDR3 residues: CASSVGTGENYGYTF. Here the CDR3 DNA reads TGTGCCAGCAGCGTCGGGACAGGGGAGAACTATGGCTACACCTTC.

The chain carries TRBV5-4 and TRBJ2-5; TRBD2 agrees at 7 bases. The J segment lost 5 bases and the V segment lost 4 bases, leaving 20 bases of the junction unmatched. Germline V gives CDR1 SGHNT, CDR2 YYREEE (reference sequence). There are 18 residues in the CDR3. CDR3 protein: CASSLDREPGGGLETQYF. In DNA, the CDR3 is TGTGCCAGCAGCCTAGACAGAGAACCGGGCGGGGGTTTGGAGACCCAGTACTTC. The entire variable domain, with the rest obtained from reference TRBV5-4 and TRBJ2-5, is as follows: ETGVTQSPTHLIKTRGQQVTLRCSSQSGHNTVSWYQQALGQGPQFIFQYYREEENGRGNFPPRFSGLQFPNYSSELNVNALELDDSALYLCASSLDREPGGGLETQYFGPGTRLLVL.

The chain uses TRBV27 and TRBJ1-5, with TRBD1 matching over 9 bases. The CDR3 covers 16 residues. Germline loops: CDR1 MNHEY, CDR2 SMNVEV (reference sequence). V was clipped by 4 bases and J by 1 base; unmatched bases: 5. DNA for the CDR3: TGTGCCAGCAGTTCGCTCGGACAGGGGAGCAATCAGCCCCAGCATTTT. Protein sequence: CASSSLGQGSNQPQHF.

The CDR3 is CASSLAAGATNTEAFF. In nucleotides, the CDR3 is TGCGCCAGCAGCTTGGCTGCAGGGGCGACGAACACTGAAGCTTTCTTT. This chain joins TRBV5-1 and TRBJ1-1, with D possibly matching TRBD1 (6 bases). This CDR3 contains 16 residues. V was shortened by 0 bases and J by 1 base, with 13 bases between the two germline ends. Germline-derived CDR1 and CDR2 are SGHRS and YFSETQ. The variable domain in full, completed from reference TRBV5-1 and TRBJ1-1, reads KAGVTQTPRYLIKTRGQQVTLSCSPISGHRSVSWYQQTPGQGLQFLFEYFSETQRNKGNFPGRFSGRQFSNSRSEMNVSTLELGDSALYLCASSLAAGATNTEAFFGQGTRLTVV.

As concerns this clone: Sequence at one end of the junction differs from germline and may be a read error. The rearrangement joins TRBV15 to TRBJ1-1; D remains ambiguous. There are 14 residues in the CDR3. CDR1 LNHNV and CDR2 YYDKDF come from the germline V gene (reference sequence). In DNA form, the CDR3 reads TGTGCCACCAGCAGAGATCCGACCAAACGAGGTGATCTCTTT. It translates to CATSRDPTKRGDLF.

As concerns this clone: This same CDR3 is encoded by further DNA sequences in the sample. The rearrangement links TRBV28 to TRBJ1-1; D unclear. The V and J ends lost 3 bases and 10 bases respectively, with 15 bases between them. The CDR3 has 13 amino acids. Germline V gene data show CDR1 as MDHEN and CDR2 as SYDVKM. The CDR3 here is CASSFEGVKGAFF. The CDR3 DNA follows: TGTGCCAGCAGTTTTGAGGGCGTTAAAGGAGCTTTCTTT.

The gene calls are TRBV6-5 and TRBJ2-2, with D unresolved. Germline-derived CDR1 and CDR2 are MNHEY and SVGAGI. V dropped 7 bases and J dropped 6 bases, with 15 bases sitting between them. The CDR3 spans 14 residues. CDR3 in amino acids: CASIPNPGAGELFF. DNA of the CDR3: TGTGCCAGCATCCCTAATCCCGGAGCCGGGGAGCTGTTTTTT.

This chain connects TRBV28 to TRBJ2-7; 10 bases are shared with TRBD1. The V segment lost 6 bases and the J segment 5 bases; nucleotides outside the gene matches: 10. The germline gives CDR1 MDHEN, CDR2 SYDVKM. CDR3 size: 15 residues. CDR3 sequence (DNA): TGTGCCAGCAGCCTCGAGACAGGGGGCTTCCACGAGCAGTACTTC. Translating gives CASSLETGGFHEQYF.

This rearrangement joins TRBV9 to TRBJ2-2, with D perhaps TRBD2 (6 bases). The V gene lost 0 bases and the J gene lost 6 bases, with 12 bases spanning the gap. The CDR3 totals 15 residues. CDR1 SGDLS and CDR2 YYNGEE come from the germline V gene. The CDR3 region is CASSVEGWGAGELFF. The CDR3 nucleotides are TGTGCCAGCAGCGTAGAGGGTTGGGGGGCCGGGGAGCTGTTTTTT. Based on the CDR3 plus reference TRBV9 and TRBJ2-2, the full variable domain is DSGVTQTPKHLITATGQRVTLRCSPRSGDLSVYWYQQSLDQGLQFLIQYYNGEERAKGNILERFSAQQFPDLHSELNLSSLELGDSALYFCASSVEGWGAGELFFGEGSRLTVL.

The rearrangement joins TRBV7-3 to TRBJ2-5, with D maybe TRBD1 (6 bases). Trimming shortened V by 5 bases and J by 5 bases, and 9 bases separated the two germline ends. This CDR3 has 12 amino acids. Germline V CDR1 and CDR2: SGHTA, FQGTGA. The CDR3: CASSERGETQYF. CDR3 DNA: TGTGCCAGCAGCGAAAGGGGGGAGACCCAGTACTTC.